This record covers a single T cell receptor (beta chain). Antigen unknown. The sample is drawn from a study of T-cell memory formation after mild COVID-19. Overall study: In these data, TCR clusters were largely donor specific. The study, taken as a whole, reports: Clones contracting across day 15 to 85 had a balanced CD4/CD8 profile; later expanding clones leaned CD4+. There were some responding clones in pre-infection memory, which suggested that cross-reactive memory had joined.

This CDR3 region has 19 residues. Unmatched junction bases numbered 18, after V lost 0 bases and J lost 8 bases. Germline CDR1 SNHLY, CDR2 FYNNEI. With constant-segment primers, 5'RACE yielded cDNA libraries of TCR alpha and TCR beta that carried sample barcodes and UMIs. TCRdb re-derived calls from the 5' RACE reads in MiXCR, one entry per CDR3 protein. The data contain roughly 600,000 distinct CDR3 sequences, approximately 19% of them singletons. Sequenced material: PBMCs or a T cell subset sorted from them (not recorded which). The chain combines TRBV2 with TRBJ2-1; 8 positions agree with TRBD1. This clonotype was obtained from an adult woman who had mild COVID-19 (a few samples of this study predate the infection). Cell type and time point are not known. CDR3 nucleotide sequence: TGTGCCAGCAGTGAAGCGCTTCTGGTATCCTACCAGGGGGCCGATGAGCAGTTCTTC. It yields the protein CASSEALLVSYQGADEQFF.